This T cell receptor (beta chain) was sequenced for a study of shared clonotypes between healthy human individuals. Germline V gene sequence: CDR1 SEHNR, CDR2 FQNEAQ (reference sequence). This CDR3 comprises 15 residues. Germline trimming cut 3 bases from V and 2 bases from J; bases unmatched to any gene: 0. Repertoires were generated with immunoSEQ multiplex PCR, while TCRdb's copy carries only in-frame clones and drops some. The sample records fewer than 1 million clones, about 96% being singletons. CD8 cells classed as naive were CD45RO-negative and positively selected for CCR7, excluding terminally differentiated effector memory CD45RA+ cells. A word on this clone: This specimen includes other DNA sequences encoding the same CDR3.

The sequence derives from a man aged 30 to 45 in good health. Sequenced material: naive CD8+ T cells sorted from blood. V and J are TRBV7-9 and TRBJ2-5; TRBD2 matches 13 bases. This chain's CDR3 is CASSLGLAGQETQYF. The DNA of the CDR3 is TGTGCCAGCAGCTTGGGACTAGCGGGACAAGAGACCCAGTACTTC.